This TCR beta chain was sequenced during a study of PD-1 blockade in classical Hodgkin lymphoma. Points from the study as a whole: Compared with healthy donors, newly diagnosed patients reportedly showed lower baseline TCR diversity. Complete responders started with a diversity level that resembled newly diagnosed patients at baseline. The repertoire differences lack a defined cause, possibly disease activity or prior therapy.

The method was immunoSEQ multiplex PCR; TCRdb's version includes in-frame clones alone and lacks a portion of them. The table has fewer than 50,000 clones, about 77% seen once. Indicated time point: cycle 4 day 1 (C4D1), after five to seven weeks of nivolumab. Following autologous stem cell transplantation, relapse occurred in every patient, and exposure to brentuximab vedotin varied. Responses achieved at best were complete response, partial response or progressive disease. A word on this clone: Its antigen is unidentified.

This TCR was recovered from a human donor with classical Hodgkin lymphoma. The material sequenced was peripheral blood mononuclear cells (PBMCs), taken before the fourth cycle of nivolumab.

The CDR3 region has the DNA TGCGCCAGCAGCCGGACCGGGACAGGGGGCCCTAAGGGCCCCCGAAACACCATATATTTT. This gives the protein CASSRTGTGGPKGPRNTIYF. The gene calls are TRBV5-1 and TRBJ1-3, with TRBD1 matching over 12 bases. V gave up 4 bases and J gave up 5 bases; unmatched junction bases: 19. The CDR3 covers 20 residues. Germline CDR1 and CDR2: SGHRS and YFSETQ.